Listed here are 9 T cell receptor beta chains from one sample, sequenced in a study of T cells in Graves' hyperthyroidism and ophthalmopathy. The investigators amplified TCR beta CDR3 regions from RNA transcripts. In the first-round RT-PCR of the TCR CDR3, the HTBI primer set was used. In TCRdb, the multiplex PCR reads were re-called with MiXCR into one record per CDR3 protein. This table holds 500,000 to 650,000 distinct CDR3 sequences, 14% found once. Sequenced input: blood. The receptors come from a woman between 35 and 50 years old with Graves' hyperthyroidism.

This clonotype was observed many times. The chain employs TRBV12-3 or TRBV12-4 and TRBJ1-6, with TRBD1 as a possible D gene (6 bases). This CDR3 has 13 residues. The ends were cut back, 5 bases at V and 9 bases at J, with 11 bases in the middle. This chain's CDR3 is CASSVTGSSPLHF. CDR3 DNA: TGTGCCAGCAGTGTAACAGGGAGTTCACCCCTCCACTTT.

This clonotype was detected many times. This chain links TRBV11-2 with TRBJ2-1; D gene uncertain. CDR3 size: 16 residues. CDR1 SGHAT and CDR2 FQNNGV come from the germline V gene. Deletions cut 4 bases from V and 0 bases from J, with 13 bases between. The CDR3 DNA reads as TGTGCCAGCAGCTCCCGAGAGGAAAGCTCCTACAATGAGCAGTTCTTC. This gives the protein CASSSREESSYNEQFF.

Note on this clonotype: This is likely a read error, given that the CDR3 carries no conserved phenylalanine or tryptophan at its end. The chain combines TRBV28 with TRBJ2-7; 10 bases fit TRBD1. Per germline, CDR1 MDHEN and CDR2 SYDVKM. The CDR3 covers 14 residues. Trimming cost V 5 bases and J 7 bases; bases outside gene matches: 8. The CDR3 reads CASSAGTGAGEQYL. DNA for the CDR3: TGTGCCAGCAGTGCCGGGACAGGGGCCGGGGAGCAGTACCTC.

This clonotype was recorded at least ten times. J is TRBJ1-6 and V is TRBV28; weak D call: TRBD1 (5 bases). Germline CDR1 reads MDHEN; CDR2 reads SYDVKM. Trimming shortened V by 4 bases and J by 5 bases, and 6 bases separated the two germline ends. The CDR3 consists of 13 residues. CDR3 sequence (DNA): TGTGCCAGCAGTTCAGGGAATAATTCACCCCTCCACTTT. The encoded protein is CASSSGNNSPLHF.

The V gene is TRBV27, the J gene TRBJ1-4; weak D call: TRBD1 (6 bases). Trimming shortened V by 5 bases and J by 11 bases, and 12 bases separated the two germline ends. Germline loops: CDR1 MNHEY, CDR2 SMNVEV (reference sequence). This CDR3 spans 12 amino acids. The CDR3 sequence: CASSEQGLKLFF. CDR3 nucleotide sequence: TGTGCCAGCAGTGAACAGGGTCTTAAACTGTTTTTT.

This clonotype came up a few times. The chain uses TRBV7-2 and TRBJ2-5, with TRBD2 matching over 10 bases. This CDR3 is built from 15 residues. V lost 4 bases and J lost 4; bases outside the gene matches: 6. Germline lookup yields CDR1 SGHTA and CDR2 FQGNSA. The CDR3 loop reads CASSSPSGSLETQYF. Written as DNA, the CDR3 is TGTGCCAGCAGCTCACCTAGCGGGAGTTTAGAGACCCAGTACTTC. The whole variable domain, filled in from reference TRBV7-2 and TRBJ2-5, reads GAGVSQSPSNKVTEKGKDVELRCDPISGHTALYWYRQSLGQGLEFLIYFQGNSAPDKSGLPSDRFSAERTGGSVSTLTIQRTQQEDSAVYLCASSSPSGSLETQYFGPGTRLLVL.

There are many counts of this clonotype. The chain links TRBV20-1 to TRBJ2-1; D is perhaps TRBD2 (6 bases). This CDR3 has 19 residues. Trimming cost V 3 bases and J 10 bases, with 34 bases left between them. Germline CDR1 is DFQATT and CDR2 is SNEGSKA (reference sequence). The CDR3 here is CSAREGGGWYPGPNCEQFF. CDR3 bases: TGCAGTGCTAGGGAGGGTGGCGGCTGGTACCCAGGGCCTAATTGCGAGCAGTTCTTC.

V and J are TRBV28 and TRBJ2-2; 10 bases fit TRBD2. CDR1 and CDR2 from the germline V gene are MDHEN and SYDVKM. With 8 bases clipped from V and 4 bases from J, the junction kept 4 bases outside the gene matches. The CDR3 has 14 residues. The CDR3 sequence is CASRAGGSTGELFF. In nucleotides, the CDR3 is TGTGCCAGCCGAGCGGGAGGGTCCACCGGGGAGCTGTTTTTT.

In this sample, this clonotype turned up a few times. The chain links TRBV19 to TRBJ2-2, with D tentatively TRBD1 or TRBD2 (5 bases each). The V end was cut by 4 bases, the J end by 0 bases, with 12 bases between. The CDR3 consists of 16 residues. Germline V gene lookup returns CDR1 LNHDA and CDR2 SQIVND (reference sequence). CDR3 sequence (DNA): TGTGCCAGTAGTAACGGGCAGGGAGCGAACACCGGGGAGCTGTTTTTT. Residues: CASSNGQGANTGELFF.